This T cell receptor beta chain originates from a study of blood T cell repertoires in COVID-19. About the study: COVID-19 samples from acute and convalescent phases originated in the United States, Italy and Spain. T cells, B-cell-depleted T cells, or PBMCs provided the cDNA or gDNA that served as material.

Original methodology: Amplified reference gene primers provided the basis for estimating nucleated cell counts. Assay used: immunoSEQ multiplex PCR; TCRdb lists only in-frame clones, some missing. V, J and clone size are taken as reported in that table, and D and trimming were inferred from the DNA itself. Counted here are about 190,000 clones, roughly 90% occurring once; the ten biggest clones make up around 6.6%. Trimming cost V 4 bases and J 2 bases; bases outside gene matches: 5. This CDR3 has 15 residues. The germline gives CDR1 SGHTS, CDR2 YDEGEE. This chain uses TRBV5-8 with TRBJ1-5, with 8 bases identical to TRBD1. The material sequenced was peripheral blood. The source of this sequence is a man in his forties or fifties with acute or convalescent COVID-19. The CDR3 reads CASSPGQGGNQPQHF. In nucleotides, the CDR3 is TGTGCCAGCAGCCCCGGACAGGGCGGCAATCAGCCCCAGCATTTT.